This TCR beta chain was observed in a study of T-cell memory formation after mild COVID-19. Each CDR3 protein is one row after TCRdb ran MiXCR on the 5' RACE reads. Of hundreds of thousands of distinct CDR3 sequences in the sample, around a fifth were seen once. The germline V and J ends were trimmed by 3 bases and 4 bases, with 6 bases remaining between them. This CDR3 spans 13 amino acids. The sequencing sample was made of PBMCs or a T cell subset sorted from them (not recorded which). V and J are TRBV12-3 or TRBV12-4 and TRBJ2-2; D is undetermined. The clonotype was recovered from a man between 18 and 29 years old who had mild COVID-19 (a few samples of this study predate the infection). Cell type and time point are not known. The CDR3 reads CASSFMGTGELFF. The DNA of the CDR3 is TGTGCCAGCAGTTTTATGGGCACCGGGGAGCTGTTTTTT.